The clone carrying this TCR beta chain has a handful of counts. After removal of 5 bases from V and 0 bases from J, the junction contained 9 bases not matched to a gene. Germline loops: CDR1 MNHEY, CDR2 SVGEGT. The CDR3 sequence is 17 residues long. The source of the sample is a study of blood T cell repertoires in COVID-19. Study as a whole: Samples of COVID-19 (acute and convalescent) were obtained from the United States, Italy and Spain. T cells, B-cell-depleted T cells, or PBMCs supplied cDNA or gDNA.

Original processing methods: By means of reference gene primer amplification, nucleated cell counts were estimated. The repertoire was sequenced with immunoSEQ multiplex PCR; TCRdb's copy has only in-frame clones and lacks some. For V, J and clone size, that table is used; D and trimming come from the DNA. This sample yields about 250,000 clones, of which over 80% are seen a single time; around 5.2% belongs to the top ten. The sequence came from a human donor in a cohort sampled during active COVID-19. Sequences were obtained from peripheral blood. This chain joins TRBV6-2 or TRBV6-3 and TRBJ1-2; 10 bases are shared with TRBD1. The CDR3 nucleotides read TGTGCCAGCAGTGTGGACAGGGGGTCACCGGCTAACTATGGCTACACCTTC. Amino acid sequence: CASSVDRGSPANYGYTF.